In this sample, the clone carrying this T cell receptor beta chain turned up a few times. Amplification yielded TCR beta CDR3 regions, with RNA transcripts as the source. Using the HTBI primer set, a first-round RT-PCR was run on the TCR CDR3. From the multiplex PCR reads, TCRdb called clonotypes with MiXCR, one entry per CDR3 protein. The table includes over 400,000 distinct CDR3 sequences, around 15% detected once. The entry originates in a study of T cells in Graves' hyperthyroidism and ophthalmopathy. Study-wide background: Peripheral blood collection took place at initial diagnosis, before any treatment.

Germline V gene data show CDR1 as WNHNN and CDR2 as SYGVQD (reference sequence). Trimming left V 2 bases short and J 6 bases short, with 8 bases between. The CDR3 runs to 13 residues. V and J are TRBV10-1 and TRBJ1-5; D unresolved. The clonotype comes from a man younger than 35 with Graves' ophthalmopathy. Material for sequencing was blood. This chain's CDR3 is CASSEPRGQPQHF. The CDR3 bases are TGCGCCAGCAGTGAGCCTAGAGGTCAGCCCCAGCATTTT.